This T cell receptor (beta chain) emerged from a study of type 1 and type 2 diabetes patients (TCRdb year 2016). As for the study more broadly: The cohort comprised nine type 1 diabetes patients, a few type 2 diabetes patients and about 6 nondiabetic controls recruited in China. Throughout the study, CD4 or CD8 MicroBeads on MACS columns were used to positively select CD4+ and CD8+ T cells from PBMCs. A total of 18,976,912 paired-end reads was generated across the whole study. Similar V gene usage was observed when approximately 20-cycle and roughly 25-cycle amplification were compared, suggesting similar primer efficiencies and random PCR bias. Paired-end sequencing of TCRbeta libraries was performed on Illumina HiSeq 2000 or MiSeq instruments. The study profiled TCRbeta repertoires by high-throughput sequencing to compare type 1 diabetes, type 2 diabetes and nondiabetic individuals. Type 2 diabetes patients were included as a disease comparison group for the type 1 diabetes patients. General study outcomes and caveats: Type 2 diabetes repertoires showed high diversity, significantly greater than type 1 diabetes repertoires in both CD4+ and CD8+ T cells. Highly correlated V and J gene usage patterns were observed for type 2 diabetes and control samples, with an average of roughly 0.97 between samples. Type 2 diabetes patients had few highly-expanded CD4+ clones (median one), and those clones made up a median around 4% of reads. Age and gender were not matched between study groups, possibly biasing interpretation. Because only a limited number of T2D and control samples were sequenced, some T1D-only HECs might also be present in more T2D or control samples.

Every diabetic patient fulfilled standard classification criteria for type 1 or type 2 diabetes, and glucose and C-peptide were measured using WHO-recommended methods. Exclusion applied to any donor with other autoimmune diseases or infections within the previous four weeks. From each participant, about 10 milliliters of peripheral blood were collected. PBMCs were isolated with LymphoPrep density separation. The sample was run on an Illumina MiSeq. Genomic DNA from sorted T cell subsets was used as template for TCRbeta CDR3 amplification. Multiplex PCR with 30 forward and 13 reverse primers amplified the TCRbeta CDR3 region. After the PCR products were purified with AMPure XP beads, a second PCR of about 24 cycles was run to add indices and adaptors. Libraries were gel-purified using the QIAquick Gel Extraction Kit before sequencing. The authors processed their data as follows. FLASH was used to merge paired-end reads, and IgBLAST was used to align the merged reads to IMGT V, D and J germline references. Reads with below 70% alignment identity to germline references were discarded, leaving some 10,000,000 reads study-wide. CDR3 boundaries, reading frame and productivity were assigned following IMGT definitions. Clones at or above 1% of reads were defined as highly-expanded clones, and diversity was measured by normalized Shannon entropy. Unpaired two-tailed t-tests were used to test for differences in Shannon entropy between groups. The public reads were run again by TCRdb, first through fastp at Q25 and then through MiXCR, and only productive beta chains were kept. Rows are combined by CDR3 protein, so each entry shows the most common genes and DNA. TCRdb's processing, not the study's, gives the V and J calls here. The sample table records fewer than 300,000 distinct CDR3 sequences; approximately 50% of these occur just once. 12% to 15% of the sample is held by the ten biggest clonotypes.

As to this clonotype: No antigen is known for it. Its ends do not fully match the called genes, so a read error is possible.

The sequence was obtained from a man in his late teens or twenties with type 2 diabetes. Sample: peripheral blood mononuclear cells (PBMCs).

CDR3 sequence: CASSAGNNEQFF. The DNA reads TGCGCCAGCAGTGCAGGGAACAATGAGCAGTTCTTC. The rearrangement joined TRBV6-1 to TRBJ2-1, and possibly TRBD1, on 5 matching bases. The germline V gene yields MNHNS for CDR1 and SASEGT for CDR2. Counted from cysteine to phenylalanine, this CDR3 has 12 amino acids. Only CDR3 DNA is held: 36 bases, read in frame from base 1.